This TCR beta chain was obtained from a study of blood T cell repertoires in COVID-19 (dated by TCRdb to the early 2020s). In terms of the full investigation: Collaborator samples came from the United States, Italy and Spain and covered acute and convalescent phases of COVID-19. The prospective study material was composed of cDNA or gDNA derived from T cells, B-cell-depleted T cells, or PBMCs. The dataset comprised deeply sampled blood TCRbeta repertoires from subjects exposed to, actively infected with, or recovered from COVID-19. A freely available public database, intended as a resource for researchers studying the immune response to SARS-CoV-2, is where the repertoires were released. Samples were obtained from the ongoing ImmuneRACE study (first 160 participants) and from 1,200 or so subjects provided by 6 global collaborators. Nearly every sample came with metadata listing a de-identified subject ID, COVID-19 status, age in years and sex. HLA class I and class II types, where available, came from metadata supplied by the sample provider rather than from assay-based typing.

As regards this clone: Its antigen remains undetermined. No much larger clone is present one base from it, and per-base qualities are unavailable.

Whole blood was collected in K2EDTA tubes by collaborating institutions according to the institutions' own protocols. For TCRbeta analysis, collaborators shipped samples in one of three forms: frozen whole blood, isolated PBMCs, or DNA extracted from either of those sample types. The paper's findings and limits, for the study overall: How much clinical and demographic metadata was included differed by source and by participant, and the metadata was provided uncurated.

The immunoSEQ Assay, a bias-controlled multiplex PCR, was used to amplify TCRbeta CDR3 regions from genomic DNA. In the paper's pipeline: The number of nucleated cells in each sample was estimated from the amplification of reference gene primers within the assay. Sequence reads were collapsed and filtered to measure the absolute abundance of every unique TCRbeta CDR3 rearrangement. For each sample, productive Simpson clonality was calculated as the square root of Simpson's diversity index over productive rearrangements. TCRdb mirrors the immuneACCESS table, restricted to in-frame sequences. Some clones are absent from its copies; in checked studies, under half trace to an unresolved V gene, and the reason for the others is unknown. V, J and clone size were drawn from that table, and D and trimming were deduced from the DNA. This sample has 75,000 to 85,000 clones in its table, and approximately 86% of those were observed once. The ten most abundant clones make up around 17% of the sample.

Trimming takes 8 bases from V and 3 bases from J, and the germline ends sit 17 bases apart. Its CDR3 holds 15 amino acids, cysteine through phenylalanine. Only CDR3 DNA is held: 45 bases, read in frame from base 1. Looking up the germline V gene (reference sequence) yields CDR1 SEHNR and CDR2 FQNEAQ. This clonotype originated in a human donor in a cohort sampled during active COVID-19. Source material: peripheral blood. The rearrangement joined TRBV7-9 to TRBJ2-4; TRBD2 could be the D gene, as 6 bases match. The nucleotides are TGTGCCAGCGGTCACCGGGACTTGGACAAAAACATTCAGTACTTC. It specifies CASGHRDLDKNIQYF.